This TCR beta chain was profiled in a study of technical replicates of blood from a few donors. Trimming took 3 bases from V and 3 from J; bases not matched to a gene: 8. Germline CDR1 LNHNV, CDR2 YYDKDF (reference sequence). The CDR3 extends over 17 amino acids. In its sample, this clone was seen once. Here immunoSEQ multiplex PCR was the method, and the copy in TCRdb shows in-frame clones only, minus some. Of 76,000 or so clones in the sample, 75% to 95% were seen once. Input material: T cells isolated from PBMCs. The clonotype was recovered from a human donor in good health. J is TRBJ2-2 and V is TRBV15; 9 positions agree with TRBD2. CDR3 nucleotide sequence: TGTGCCACCAGCAGGTGGGCGGGAGGGCCCCACACCGGGGAGCTGTTTTTT. Translating it yields CATSRWAGGPHTGELFF.